The source of this T cell receptor (beta chain) is a study of cytomegalovirus exposure and HLA in healthy donors. Donors showed nominal health when sampled, although they likely had unrecorded immune exposures. The sample holds one count of this clone. The primer mix had 60 Vbeta and 13 Jbeta primers. The method was immunoSEQ multiplex PCR; TCRdb's version includes in-frame clones alone and lacks a portion of them. Seen here are about 190,000 clones, around 87% observed once, and the top ten hold around 1.4%. The sample taken for sequencing was PBMCs. This clonotype originated in a man younger than 45 in good health and CMV-seronegative.

CDR3 DNA: TGTGCCAGCAGTCTTACAGGGGAGTGGAAACTGTTTTTT. Translation gives CASSLTGEWKLFF. The chain couples TRBV27 to TRBJ1-4; 7 bases line up with TRBD1. This CDR3 is 13 amino acids long. The germline V gene has CDR1 MNHEY and CDR2 SMNVEV (reference sequence). The V segment lost 5 bases and the J segment 11 bases; nucleotides outside the gene matches: 8.